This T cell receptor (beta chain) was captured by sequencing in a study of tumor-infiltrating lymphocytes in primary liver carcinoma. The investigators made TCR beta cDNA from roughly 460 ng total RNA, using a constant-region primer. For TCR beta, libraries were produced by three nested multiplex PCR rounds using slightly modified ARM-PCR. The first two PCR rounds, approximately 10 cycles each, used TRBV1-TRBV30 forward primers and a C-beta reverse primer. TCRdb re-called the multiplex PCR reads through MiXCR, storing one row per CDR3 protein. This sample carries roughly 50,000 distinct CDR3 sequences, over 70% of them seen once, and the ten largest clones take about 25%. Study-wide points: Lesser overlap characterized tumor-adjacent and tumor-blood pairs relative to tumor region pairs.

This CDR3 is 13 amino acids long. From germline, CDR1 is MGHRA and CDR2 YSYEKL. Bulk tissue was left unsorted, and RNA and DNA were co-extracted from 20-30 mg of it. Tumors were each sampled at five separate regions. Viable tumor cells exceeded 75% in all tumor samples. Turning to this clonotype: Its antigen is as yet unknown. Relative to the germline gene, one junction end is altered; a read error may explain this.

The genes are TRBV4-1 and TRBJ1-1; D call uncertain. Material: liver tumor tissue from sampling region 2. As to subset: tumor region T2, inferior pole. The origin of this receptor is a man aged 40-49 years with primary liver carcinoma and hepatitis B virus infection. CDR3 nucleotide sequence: TGCGACAGCAGCCAAGATGGCGTGTTTCAAGCTTTCTTT. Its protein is CDSSQDGVFQAFF.